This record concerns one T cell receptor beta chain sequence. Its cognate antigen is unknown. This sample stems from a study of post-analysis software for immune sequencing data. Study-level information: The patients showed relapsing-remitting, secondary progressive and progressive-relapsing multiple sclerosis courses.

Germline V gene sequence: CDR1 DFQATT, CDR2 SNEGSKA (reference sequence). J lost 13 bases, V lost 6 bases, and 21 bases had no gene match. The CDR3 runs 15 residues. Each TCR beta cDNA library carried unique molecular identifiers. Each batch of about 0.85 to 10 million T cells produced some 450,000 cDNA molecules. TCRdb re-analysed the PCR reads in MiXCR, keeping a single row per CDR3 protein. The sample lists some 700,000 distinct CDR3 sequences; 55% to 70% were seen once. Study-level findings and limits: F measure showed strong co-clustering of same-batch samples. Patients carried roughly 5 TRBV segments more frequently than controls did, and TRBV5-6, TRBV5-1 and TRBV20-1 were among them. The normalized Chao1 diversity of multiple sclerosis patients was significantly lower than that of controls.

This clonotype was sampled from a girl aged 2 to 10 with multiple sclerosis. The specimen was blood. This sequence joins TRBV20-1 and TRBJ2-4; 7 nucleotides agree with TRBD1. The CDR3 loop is CSADEAGGIYNEQYF. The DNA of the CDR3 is TGCAGTGCCGACGAGGCAGGGGGTATCTACAATGAGCAGTACTTC.